Each of the 19 T cell receptor beta chains below was sequenced from the same sample in a study of blood T cell repertoires in COVID-19. TCRdb's copy holds only in-frame clones and misses some; the assay was immunoSEQ multiplex PCR. The sample lists 400,000 to 550,000 clones; around 89% were seen once. The sequenced sample was peripheral blood. The receptor source for this set is a woman in her thirties with acute or convalescent COVID-19.

V and J are TRBV7-3 and TRBJ2-3; D unclear. V shed 0 bases and J shed 5 bases, with 6 bases lying between them. The CDR3 is made up of 13 amino acids. The V gene's germline CDR1 is SGHTA and CDR2 FQGTGA. CDR3 DNA: TGTGCCAGCAGCTTAACCATGAGAGATACGCAGTATTTT. It encodes CASSLTMRDTQYF. The whole variable domain, filled in from reference TRBV7-3 and TRBJ2-3, reads GAGVSQTPSNKVTEKGKYVELRCDPISGHTALYWYRQSLGQGPEFLIYFQGTGAADDSGLPNDRFFAVRPEGSVSTLKIQRTERGDSAVYLCASSLTMRDTQYFGPGTRLTVL.

V is TRBV12-3 or TRBV12-4 and J is TRBJ2-6; the D is unclear. The CDR3 length is 13 residues. V lost 6 bases and J lost 2, with 5 bases in between. The CDR3 protein is CASSLPGANVLTF. CDR3 bases: TGTGCCAGCAGCCTTCCTGGGGCCAACGTCCTGACTTTC.

V and J are TRBV21-1 and TRBJ2-5; TRBD1 is the table's D call, not checked against the DNA. TRBV21-1 is listed as a pseudogene. This CDR3 is built from 14 residues. The CDR3 reads CASSKDSPQETQYF. The CDR3 DNA reads as TGTGCCAGCAGCAAGGACAGTCCACAAGAGACCCAGTACTTC.

The V and J genes are TRBV11-2 and TRBJ2-2; D might be TRBD1 (6 bases). Germline V gene data show CDR1 as SGHAT and CDR2 as FQNNGV. Trimming pared 5 bases from V and 0 bases from J, leaving 13 bases between. The CDR3 length is 16 residues. The CDR3 spells CASSTGGQSNTGELFF. The CDR3 nucleotides read TGTGCCAGCAGCACGGGTGGACAGTCGAACACCGGGGAGCTGTTTTTT.

The V and J genes are TRBV5-6 and TRBJ2-7, with 7 bases fitting TRBD2. Germline lookup yields CDR1 SGHDT and CDR2 YYEEEE. V shed 3 bases, J shed 5 bases, and the junction held 14 bases outside the gene matches. The CDR3 contains 16 residues. The CDR3 DNA is TGTGCCAGCAGCTCAACTGGGGGGGAATCCTGGAACGAGCAGTACTTC. Its translation: CASSSTGGESWNEQYF.

J is TRBJ1-1 and V is TRBV6-6, with TRBD1 matching 7 bases. This CDR3 has 13 residues. J gave up 4 bases and V 7 bases, and 6 bases lay outside the gene matches. Germline V gene sequence: CDR1 MNHNY, CDR2 SVGAGI (reference sequence). The DNA of the CDR3 is TGTGCCAGCACCTTGACAGGGCCCACTGAAGCTTTCTTT. Translation: CASTLTGPTEAFF.

The CDR3 reads CASGRDRGGYTF. DNA for the CDR3: TGTGCCAGCGGCCGGGACAGGGGTGGCTACACCTTC. V and J are TRBV2 and TRBJ1-2; TRBD1 matches at 10 bases. The CDR3 length is 12 residues. The J segment lost 7 bases and the V segment lost 8 bases, leaving 4 bases of the junction unmatched. From germline, CDR1 is SNHLY and CDR2 FYNNEI.

The rearrangement links TRBV5-1 to TRBJ2-2, with D tentatively TRBD2 (5 bases). CDR1 is SGHRS and CDR2 is YFSETQ in the germline V gene. The CDR3 is made up of 14 amino acids. Trimming pared 5 bases from V and 2 bases from J, leaving 10 bases between. The chain's CDR3 is CASRRAINTGELFF. CDR3 DNA sequence: TGCGCCAGCAGGAGGGCCATTAACACCGGGGAGCTGTTTTTT.

CDR3 region: CASSRGGGTEAFF. In DNA form, the CDR3 reads TGTGCCAGCAGCCGGGGTGGAGGCACTGAAGCTTTCTTT. This rearrangement joins TRBV6-5 to TRBJ1-1; D not certain. The V and J ends lost 6 bases and 4 bases respectively, with 12 bases between them. CDR3 length equals 13 residues. Germline V gene data show CDR1 as MNHEY and CDR2 as SVGAGI.

To note about this clone: Germline is not matched at one junction end, which may reflect a read error. The V gene is TRBV6-5, the J gene TRBJ1-6; 7 bases map to TRBD1. Per the germline V gene, CDR1 is MNHEY and CDR2 is SVGAGI. The CDR3 is made up of 15 amino acids. The CDR3 spells CAGSYRTGQNSPLHF. CDR3 in DNA: TGTGCCGGCAGTTACCGGACAGGTCAGAATTCACCCCTCCACTTT.

J is TRBJ1-1 and V is TRBV5-1, with D possibly matching TRBD1 (5 bases). Germline lookup yields CDR1 SGHRS and CDR2 YFSETQ. CDR3 length equals 17 residues. Trimming left V 0 bases short and J 0 bases short, with 15 bases between. CDR3 nucleotides: TGCGCCAGCAGCTTGGGTGTGACAGAAATCTTGAACACTGAAGCTTTCTTT. Protein sequence: CASSLGVTEILNTEAFF.

This sequence joins TRBV12-3 or TRBV12-4 and TRBJ1-1; D ambiguous. The CDR3 consists of 13 residues. With 4 bases removed from V and 0 bases from J, the gap between germline ends came to 6 bases. This chain's CDR3 is CASSSRMNTEAFF. The CDR3 DNA reads TGTGCCAGCAGTTCCAGAATGAACACTGAAGCTTTCTTT.

The V gene is TRBV27, the J gene TRBJ1-1; tentative D call: TRBD1 (5 bases). The CDR3 consists of 14 residues. V was pared by 3 bases and J by 1 base, with 9 bases between. Germline values: CDR1 MNHEY, CDR2 SMNVEV (reference sequence). CDR3 amino acids: CASSFTGGNTEAFF. The CDR3, as DNA: TGTGCCAGCAGTTTTACGGGGGGGAACACTGAAGCTTTCTTT.

The genes are TRBV9 and TRBJ2-2, with TRBD2 matching over 7 bases. This CDR3 comprises 16 residues. The trim removed 4 bases at V and 3 bases at J, leaving 9 bases unmatched. CDR1 and CDR2 from the germline V gene are SGDLS and YYNGEE. CDR3 sequence (DNA): TGTGCCAGCAGCCCGCCAGCGGGGCGCCACACCGGGGAGCTGTTTTTT. It is translated as CASSPPAGRHTGELFF.

CDR3 coding DNA: TGTGCCCAAAGCGAGGGGAACACTGAAGCTTTCTTT. This gives the protein CAQSEGNTEAFF. The chain joins TRBV30 to TRBJ1-1, with D hard to call. The CDR3 is made up of 12 amino acids. Trimming removed 8 bases from V and 1 base from J, with 11 bases in between. CDR1 and CDR2 from the germline V gene are GTSNPN and SVGIG (reference sequence).

This clone was recorded once. The J gene is TRBJ2-7, the V gene TRBV29-1, with 10 bases fitting TRBD1. The J segment lost 3 bases and the V segment lost 7 bases, leaving 6 bases of the junction unmatched. The CDR3 runs 13 residues. CDR1 is SQVTM, CDR2 ANQGSEA, per germline. CDR3 protein: CSGGDRGLYEQYF. In DNA, the CDR3 is TGCAGCGGTGGGGACAGGGGACTCTACGAGCAGTACTTC.

J is TRBJ1-1 and V is TRBV5-1; TRBD1 is a possible D gene (6 bases). The CDR3 sequence is 16 residues long. Looked up from germline, CDR1 is SGHRS and CDR2 is YFSETQ. V was shortened by 4 bases and J by 2 bases, with 18 bases between the two germline ends. In nucleotides, the CDR3 is TGCGCCAGCAGCCAGGGGACGTTCGGGTTTAACACTGAAGCTTTCTTT. Its protein product is CASSQGTFGFNTEAFF. The whole variable domain, filled in from reference TRBV5-1 and TRBJ1-1, reads KAGVTQTPRYLIKTRGQQVTLSCSPISGHRSVSWYQQTPGQGLQFLFEYFSETQRNKGNFPGRFSGRQFSNSRSEMNVSTLELGDSALYLCASSQGTFGFNTEAFFGQGTRLTVV.

The count of this clone is one. The chain links TRBV28 to TRBJ2-3, with 7 bases identical to TRBD1. Germline V lookup: CDR1 MDHEN, CDR2 SYDVKM. This CDR3 spans 14 amino acids. With 10 bases clipped from V and 6 bases from J, the junction kept 13 bases outside the gene matches. The CDR3 sequence is CATWGTEFLDTQYF. Written as DNA, the CDR3 is TGTGCCACCTGGGGGACAGAGTTCTTGGATACGCAGTATTTT.

J is TRBJ2-3 and V is TRBV18, with D unresolved. This CDR3 comprises 12 residues. V lost 2 bases and J 6 bases, leaving 6 bases between the germline ends. Germline CDR1 and CDR2: KGHSH and LQKENI. The CDR3 DNA sequence: TGTGCCAGCTCACCATCCCCGGATACGCAGTATTTT. Its protein product is CASSPSPDTQYF.